The subject of this entry is one T cell receptor (beta chain). It lacks a known antigen. No base quality information exists; no much larger clone differs at one position. The data are from a study of T cell responses to AZD1222 COVID-19 vaccine (TCRdb year 2021). Looking at the study overall: AZD1222 recipients whose second dose came at about 4 weeks and those whose second dose came at about 12 weeks were combined into one group, since spike-specific TCR depth and breadth did not differ between the two schedules. Trial participants were enrolled by age into 18-55, 56-69 and 70-plus year subgroups, with approximately 150, 30 and 60 TCR-sequenced participants respectively. TCR sequencing was performed for some 250 trial participants, of whom approximately 200 were given two doses of AZD1222 and about 25 were given two doses of MenACWY control vaccine.

Reading the label with the study, this specimen's time point is: baseline before first vaccination. Vaccinee samples were obtained from the UK trials COV001 and COV002, which included a single-blind randomized controlled phase 2/3 trial of AZD1222 (ChAdOx1 nCoV-19) in healthy adults. Trial participant PBMC samples were collected at day 0 and day 28 after the second dose for TCRbeta chain sequencing. The paper's findings and limits, for the study overall: After two AZD1222 doses, spike-specific TCR breadth and depth were significantly higher than at day 0 and than in MenACWY recipients. The whole spike protein was spanned by vaccine-associated CD4 TCRs, and dominant responses were seen in regions 160-218 and 743-854. No day 14 peak-response samples were available, so repertoires were characterized only after the peak T cell response. Nearly half of unique spike-specific TCRs reportedly recognized epitopes outside regions mutated in the B.1.351 and B.1.1.7 variants. Most participants were white British and females outnumbered males, and the authors suggested that clonal diversity may have been underestimated. In the small 56-69-year group, the increase in depth fell short of significance, most likely because of low power. Conclusions about previously exposed vaccinees are limited because only a handful of AZD1222 recipients were SARS-CoV-2 seropositive at baseline.

The CDR3 regions of human TCRbeta chains were subjected to immunosequencing. Per the original workflow: Repertoire TCRs were checked for matches against a reference library of SARS-CoV-2-specific TCRs that had been generated using the MIRA antigen-specificity platform. Breadth was defined as the fraction of unique TCRs that were SARS-CoV-2-associated. Depth was defined as the fraction of total T cells that were SARS-CoV-2-associated. Using the MIRA data, every spike-specific TCR was mapped to the spike region that the TCR reacted to and assigned to either a CD4 or a CD8 class. Log10-transformed breadth and depth values were compared by one-way ANOVA with Sidak's multiple comparisons tests. TCRdb took this table from immuneACCESS and kept in-frame rearrangements with V and J called. Such tables lack part of the clones; where checked against another copy, unresolved V genes explain under half of the gap, and the rest is unexplained. The V and J calls and clone size come from that table; D and trimming were worked out from the DNA. Here the sample has around 94,000 clones; about 88% occur a single time. The ten biggest clones cover 4% to 6% of the sample.

From the cysteine through the phenylalanine, the CDR3 covers 14 amino acids. Only the CDR3 DNA stays, 42 bases, in frame from base 1. V and J are truncated by 3 bases and 7 bases respectively, leaving an intervening sequence of 12 bases. As encoded in the germline V gene, CDR1 is SNHLY while CDR2 is FYNNEI. The sequences come from peripheral blood, collected on day 0 of AZD1222 vaccination. The receptor was derived from an adult in good health. The chain was built from TRBV2 and TRBJ1-4; no D gene is confidently identified. The DNA sequence follows: TGTGCCAGCAGTGACGCCGCGCATATTGAAAAACTGTTTTTT. This is translated as CASSDAAHIEKLFF.